The 26 T cell receptor beta chains in this list originate from one sample, sequenced in a study of blood T cell repertoires in COVID-19. TCRdb's table, derived via immunoSEQ multiplex PCR, lists solely in-frame clones and lacks some. This table holds over 400,000 clones, 75% to 90% found once. The sequenced sample was peripheral blood. The receptors shown here come from a woman aged 25-40 years with active or convalescent COVID-19.

The chain carries TRBV6-5 and TRBJ1-2, with 8 bases lining up with TRBD1. This CDR3 spans 14 amino acids. J was trimmed by 5 bases and V by 4 bases; bases with no gene match: 6. Germline CDR1 reads MNHEY; CDR2 reads SVGAGI. CDR3 protein: CASSLDREVYGYTF. DNA of the CDR3: TGTGCCAGCAGTTTGGACAGGGAGGTGTATGGCTACACCTTC.

This clone was found many times. V gene TRBV6-1 combines with J gene TRBJ2-7, with TRBD1 identical over 10 bases. The CDR3 spans 16 residues. The trim removed 3 bases at V and 4 bases at J, leaving 9 bases unmatched. Looked up from germline, CDR1 is MNHNS and CDR2 is SASEGT. The CDR3 reads CASSDLDGQGGYEQYF. CDR3 coding DNA: TGTGCCAGCAGTGATCTTGATGGACAGGGGGGTTACGAGCAGTACTTC.

The V and J genes are TRBV25-1 and TRBJ2-7; 10 bases are shared with TRBD2. From germline, CDR1 is MGHDK and CDR2 SYGVNS. V dropped 2 bases and J dropped 3; count of bases not matched to a gene: 1. This CDR3 is built from 14 residues. CDR3 in amino acids: CASSEGLADYEQYF. The CDR3 DNA reads as TGTGCCAGCAGTGAAGGACTAGCGGACTACGAGCAGTACTTC.

V is TRBV7-9 and J is TRBJ2-2; 9 bases map to TRBD1. Unmatched junction bases numbered 10, after V lost 8 bases and J lost 6 bases. The germline CDR1 and CDR2 sequences are SEHNR and FQNEAQ (reference sequence). The CDR3 consists of 15 residues. The CDR3, as DNA: TGTGCCAGCCTATCCCGGGACAGGGAATCCGGGGAGCTGTTTTTT. This sequence encodes CASLSRDRESGELFF. Complete variable domain (other parts from reference TRBV7-9 and TRBJ2-2): DTGVSQNPRHKITKRGQNVTFRCDPISEHNRLYWYRQTLGQGPEFLTYFQNEAQLEKSRLLSDRFSAERPKGSFSTLEIQRTEQGDSAMYLCASLSRDRESGELFFGEGSRLTVL.

This clone was counted between two and nine times. The rearrangement joins TRBV2 to TRBJ1-2; D call uncertain. Trimming took off 7 bases at V and 8 bases at J, with 29 bases between the two ends. CDR1 is SNHLY and CDR2 is FYNNEI in the germline V gene. This CDR3 region has 17 residues. The CDR3 coding sequence is TGTGCCAGCATCCCCGCCCGGGAAACGGGGTACTCGGAAGGCTACACCTTC. It yields the protein CASIPARETGYSEGYTF. The variable domain in full, completed from reference TRBV2 and TRBJ1-2, reads EPEVTQTPSHQVTQMGQEVILRCVPISNHLYFYWYRQILGQKVEFLVSFYNNEISEKSEIFDDQFSVERPDGSNFTLKIRSTKLEDSAMYFCASIPARETGYSEGYTFGSGTRLTVV.

The V and J genes are TRBV5-4 and TRBJ2-5; 7 bases are shared with TRBD1. CDR3 size: 16 residues. Germline values: CDR1 SGHNT, CDR2 YYREEE (reference sequence). The junction had 11 bases not matched to a gene; V was cut back by 2 bases and J by 4 bases. The CDR3 is CASSLLTGVPSETQYF. The CDR3 region has the DNA TGTGCCAGCAGCTTACTCACAGGGGTTCCCTCAGAGACCCAGTACTTC. The full variable domain, its missing parts supplied by reference TRBV5-4 and TRBJ2-5, is ETGVTQSPTHLIKTRGQQVTLRCSSQSGHNTVSWYQQALGQGPQFIFQYYREEENGRGNFPPRFSGLQFPNYSSELNVNALELDDSALYLCASSLLTGVPSETQYFGPGTRLLVL.

In this sample, this clone turned up once. This rearrangement joins TRBV11-3 to TRBJ1-1; no firm D call. Germline V gives CDR1 SGHNT, CDR2 YENEEA. Trimming left V 3 bases short and J 1 base short, with 6 bases between. CDR3 length: 13 residues. Here the CDR3 DNA reads TGTGCCAGCAGCTTTGAGGCGAACACTGAAGCTTTCTTT. It translates to CASSFEANTEAFF.

V is TRBV27 and J is TRBJ2-5; possibly TRBD1 for D (5 bases). V dropped 2 bases and J dropped 0 bases, with 10 bases sitting between them. Germline V gene sequence: CDR1 MNHEY, CDR2 SMNVEV (reference sequence). CDR3 size: 15 residues. Here the CDR3 DNA reads TGTGCCAGCAGTTTAACCGCCAGGGACCAAGAGACCCAGTACTTC. Its translation is CASSLTARDQETQYF.

The chain uses TRBV11-2 and TRBJ2-7, with D maybe TRBD2 (5 bases). The V gene lost 0 bases and the J gene lost 3 bases, with 12 bases spanning the gap. The CDR3 sequence is 15 residues long. CDR1 is SGHAT, CDR2 FQNNGV, per germline. The DNA of the CDR3 is TGTGCCAGCAGCTTAGATCGGGGTCTCGGCTACGAGCAGTACTTC. Its protein product is CASSLDRGLGYEQYF.

The V gene is TRBV28, the J gene TRBJ1-1; the D gene is possibly TRBD1 (5 bases). CDR1 MDHEN and CDR2 SYDVKM come from the germline V gene. V dropped 6 bases and J dropped 0 bases, with 17 bases sitting between them. This CDR3 has 16 residues. CDR3 region: CASSPQVVVLNTEAFF. CDR3 coding DNA: TGTGCCAGCAGCCCACAGGTAGTCGTTTTGAACACTGAAGCTTTCTTT.

The chain links TRBV6-2 or TRBV6-3 to TRBJ2-1, with 10 bases lining up with TRBD2. Unmatched junction bases numbered 13, after V lost 2 bases and J lost 12 bases. This CDR3 is built from 16 residues. CDR1 and CDR2 from the germline V gene are MNHEY and SVGEGT. CDR3 protein: CASSYVLAGKEMGQFF. The CDR3 DNA reads as TGTGCCAGCAGTTACGTACTAGCGGGAAAAGAAATGGGGCAGTTCTTC.

V is TRBV29-1 and J is TRBJ2-7; TRBD1 might be the D (6 bases). V gave up 0 bases and J gave up 2 bases, with 14 bases separating them. The CDR3 is made up of 15 amino acids. Germline-derived CDR1 and CDR2 are SQVTM and ANQGSEA. The CDR3 protein is CSVEDEDSLTYEQYF. As DNA, the CDR3 is TGCAGCGTTGAAGATGAGGACAGTCTTACCTACGAGCAGTACTTC.

The chain uses TRBV6-4 and TRBJ1-1; 9 bases fit TRBD1. Germline V gene data show CDR1 as MRHNA and CDR2 as SNTAGT. This CDR3 is 14 amino acids long. The V and J ends lost 8 bases and 1 base, in that order; junction bases with no gene match: 5. CDR3 region: CASSRTGENTEAFF. The CDR3 coding sequence is TGTGCCAGCTCAAGGACAGGGGAGAACACTGAAGCTTTCTTT.

This clone was observed a single time. The chain is built from TRBV10-2 and TRBJ1-4; the D gene is possibly TRBD1 (6 bases). CDR3 length: 15 residues. Trimming removed 1 base at V and 6 bases at J, with 12 bases between. Germline V gene sequence: CDR1 WSHSY, CDR2 SAAADI. CDR3 residues: CASSEYRDKDEKLFF. CDR3 nucleotides: TGCGCCAGCAGTGAGTACCGGGACAAAGATGAAAAACTGTTTTTT.

The chain joins TRBV5-6 to TRBJ2-7; perhaps TRBD2 as D (6 bases). There are 13 residues in the CDR3. The germline V gene has CDR1 SGHDT and CDR2 YYEEEE. Trimming pared 4 bases from V and 1 base from J, leaving 9 bases between. The CDR3 region has the DNA TGTGCCAGCAGCCGACTAGATTCCTACGAGCAGTACTTC. It specifies CASSRLDSYEQYF.

This clone has more than one count but fewer than ten. V gene TRBV14 combines with J gene TRBJ1-3; TRBD1 agrees at 9 bases. The germline V gene encodes CDR1 SGHDN and CDR2 FVKESK. The CDR3 is made up of 17 amino acids. After removal of 3 bases from V and 4 bases from J, the junction contained 10 bases not matched to a gene. The CDR3 DNA is TGTGCCAGCAGCCACGACAGGGGGGGACACTTAGGAAACACCATATATTTT. Amino acid sequence: CASSHDRGGHLGNTIYF.

Concerning this clone itself: Other DNA sequences in the same sample also yield this CDR3. The genes are TRBV4-2 and TRBJ1-5; D might be TRBD1 (5 bases). This CDR3 spans 16 amino acids. Germline CDR1 LGHNA, CDR2 YNFKEQ. V lost 0 bases and J lost 5, with 14 bases in between. In DNA, the CDR3 is TGTGCCAGCAGCCAAGAGGAGGGGCAGCGAGATCAGCCCCAGCATTTT. Translating gives CASSQEEGQRDQPQHF.

V and J are TRBV5-1 and TRBJ1-2; D is perhaps TRBD1 (6 bases). The CDR3 extends over 21 amino acids. The germline CDR1 and CDR2 sequences are SGHRS and YFSETQ. Trimming pared 5 bases from V and 0 bases from J, leaving 32 bases between. The CDR3 coding sequence is TGCGCCAGCAGGCCCATGCCCGGACAGCCCTCTTCACTGGGGACTAACTATGGCTACACCTTC. Amino acid sequence: CASRPMPGQPSSLGTNYGYTF.

J is TRBJ2-5 and V is TRBV5-1; 9 positions agree with TRBD1. Germline assignment: CDR1 SGHRS and CDR2 YFSETQ. V gave up 6 bases and J gave up 5 bases; unmatched junction bases: 8. The CDR3 loop spans 14 amino acids. CDR3 sequence (DNA): TGCGCCAGCAAAACCGGGACAGGGACCGAGACCCAGTACTTC. Amino acids: CASKTGTGTETQYF.

This sequence joins TRBV20-1 and TRBJ2-1, with D maybe TRBD1 (5 bases). The CDR3 runs 11 residues. Per the germline V gene, CDR1 is DFQATT and CDR2 is SNEGSKA (reference sequence). Trimming shortened V by 4 bases and J by 9 bases, and 10 bases separated the two germline ends. This CDR3 is CSAIRVGEQFF. CDR3 DNA: TGCAGTGCTATCAGGGTGGGTGAGCAGTTCTTC.

This chain uses TRBV2 with TRBJ1-5; no clear D gene. This CDR3 spans 12 amino acids. V was cut by 7 bases and J by 1 base, with 5 bases left in between. Germline V CDR1 and CDR2: SNHLY, FYNNEI. The CDR3 sequence is CASTESNQPQHF. For the CDR3, the DNA is TGTGCCAGCACCGAGAGCAATCAGCCCCAGCATTTT.

This chain connects TRBV7-8 to TRBJ1-2, with a tentative D call TRBD1 (6 bases). The CDR3 totals 13 residues. The ends were cut back, 5 bases at V and 1 base at J, with 8 bases in the middle. The germline V gene has CDR1 SGHVS and CDR2 FQNEAQ. In DNA, the CDR3 is TGTGCCAGCAGCCCGGACAGTAACTATGGCTACACCTTC. Residues: CASSPDSNYGYTF.

The chain is built from TRBV4-1 and TRBJ1-2; D not resolved. Germline V gives CDR1 MGHRA, CDR2 YSYEKL. The CDR3 is 15 amino acids. The V gene lost 0 bases and the J gene lost 4 bases, with 12 bases spanning the gap. Written as DNA, the CDR3 is TGCGCCAGCAGCCAAGATCCCGACACTAGCTATGGCTACACCTTC. Translated, it gives CASSQDPDTSYGYTF.

J is TRBJ1-6 and V is TRBV6-5; 9 nucleotides line up with TRBD1. The CDR3 contains 15 residues. Germline lookup yields CDR1 MNHEY and CDR2 SVGAGI. After removal of 2 bases from V and 9 bases from J, the junction contained 5 bases not matched to a gene. CDR3 residues: CASSYLGQGGSPLHF. The CDR3, as DNA: TGTGCCAGCAGTTACCTGGGACAGGGCGGTTCACCCCTCCACTTT.

The rearrangement uses TRBV10-3 and TRBJ1-1; a weak D match, TRBD1 (6 bases). V shed 3 bases and J shed 5 bases, with 16 bases lying between them. The germline V gene has CDR1 ENHRY and CDR2 SYGVKD. The length of the CDR3 is 15 residues. Here the CDR3 reads CAISDPTSRGTEAFF. CDR3 bases: TGTGCCATCAGTGACCCTACCTCCAGGGGAACTGAAGCTTTCTTT.

The chain is built from TRBV3-1 (or the pseudogene TRBV3-2) and TRBJ1-2, with a possible D match to TRBD1 (6 bases). The CDR3 runs to 15 residues. Germline values: CDR1 LGHDT, CDR2 YNNKEL (reference sequence). Trimming shortened V by 1 base and J by 4 bases, and 13 bases separated the two germline ends. This CDR3 reads CASSQGGGLGYGYTF. The CDR3 nucleotides read TGTGCCAGCAGCCAAGGGGGGGGCTTGGGCTATGGCTACACCTTC.